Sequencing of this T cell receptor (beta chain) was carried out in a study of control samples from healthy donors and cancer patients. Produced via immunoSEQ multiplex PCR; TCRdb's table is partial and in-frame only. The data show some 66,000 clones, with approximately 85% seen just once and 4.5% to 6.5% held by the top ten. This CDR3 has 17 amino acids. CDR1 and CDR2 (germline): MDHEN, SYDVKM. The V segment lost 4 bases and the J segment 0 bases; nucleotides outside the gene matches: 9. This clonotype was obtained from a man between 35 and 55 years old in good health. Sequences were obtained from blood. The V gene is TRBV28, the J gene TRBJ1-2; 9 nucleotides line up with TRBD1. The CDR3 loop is CASSSTGGPNPNYGYTF. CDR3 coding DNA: TGTGCCAGCAGTTCCACAGGGGGCCCCAATCCTAACTATGGCTACACCTTC.